Listed below are T cell receptor beta chains from one sample, sequenced in a study of regulatory T cells in long-lasting Graves disease. TCRdb reprocessed the multiplex PCR reads via MiXCR and lists one record per CDR3 protein. The sample contains around 320,000 distinct CDR3 sequences, over 15% of which appear only once. The same data also went into a second study, on T cells in Graves' hyperthyroidism and ophthalmopathy.

The sequences come from peripheral blood mononuclear cells (PBMCs), collected at new diagnosis, from a patient treated with antithyroid drugs. These receptors were taken from a man aged 40-55 years with Graves disease. Both conserved end residues are part of each CDR3. A D gene is named only where the DNA matches it firmly. Clone size is stated in some rows and not others, as once, few, many or a class when expanded.

J,size,D,V,DNA,CDR3
TRBJ2-5,.,TRBD2,TRBV3-1,TGTGCCAGCAGCCACCGGGGGGGCTTTGAGACCCAGTACTTC,CASSHRGGFETQYF
TRBJ2-3,many,TRBD2,TRBV12-3/TRBV12-4,TGTGCCAGCAGTTTAGCGCATTTAGCGGGCCTACGAAAAGATACGCAGTATTTT,CASSLAHLAGLRKDTQYF
TRBJ2-7,.,TRBD1,TRBV6-1,TGTGCCAGCAGCCGATTTTCTGGACAGGGGAACTACGAGCAGTACTTC,CASSRFSGQGNYEQYF
TRBJ2-7,many,TRBD2,TRBV12-3/TRBV12-4,TGTGCCAGCAGCCGGCTAGCGGGGGCCTCCTACGAGCAGTACTTC,CASSRLAGASYEQYF
TRBJ2-3,many,.,TRBV28,TGTGCCAGCAGCCCCTGGGGCAGAGCAATCACAGATACGCAGTATTTT,CASSPWGRAITDTQYF
TRBJ2-7,.,TRBD1,TRBV2,TGTGCCAGCAGAATGGGACAGGGGGCGGTCGAGCAGTACTTC,CASRMGQGAVEQYF
TRBJ1-3,many,.,TRBV20-1,TGCAGTGCTAGGTCTGGAAACACCATATATTTT,CSARSGNTIYF
TRBJ1-2,many,.,TRBV6-1,TGTGCCAGCATCGCGCGGGGGTACTATGGCTACACCTTC,CASIARGYYGYTF
TRBJ2-2,few,.,TRBV28,TGTGCCAGCAGCTCCAACGGGAACGCGAACACCGGGGAGCTGTTTTTT,CASSSNGNANTGELFF
TRBJ2-7,.,.,TRBV5-1,TGCGCCAGCAGCTTGGAGGGACACCCATCCTACGAGCAGTACTTC,CASSLEGHPSYEQYF
TRBJ2-1,many,.,TRBV11-3,TGTGCCAGCAGCGAGTACAGGGTCAGTGAGCAGTTCTTC,CASSEYRVSEQFF
TRBJ1-6,few,.,TRBV6-1,TGTGCCAGCAGCGCCCGCGGCTCCTATAATTCACCCCTCCACTTT,CASSARGSYNSPLHF
TRBJ2-1,few,TRBD1,TRBV7-9,TGTGCCAGCAGCGCCCTTAGGGGTCGGGACAGATCCTACAATGAGCAGTTCTTC,CASSALRGRDRSYNEQFF
TRBJ1-2,few,.,TRBV30,TGTGCCTGGAGTGTTGCGGGGGGCTTAGGCTACACCTTC,CAWSVAGGLGYTF
TRBJ1-6,many,.,TRBV28,TGTGCCAGCCGACCCCCGGGGTCTAATTCACCCCTCCACTTT,CASRPPGSNSPLHF
TRBJ2-1,many,.,TRBV29-1,TGCAGCGTTGAACCCTCTCCATACAATGAGCAGTTCTTC,CSVEPSPYNEQFF
TRBJ2-1,.,TRBD2,TRBV11-2,TGTGCCAGCAGCTCCGGGACTAAACCAGACAATGAGCAGTTCTTC,CASSSGTKPDNEQFF
TRBJ1-3,many,.,TRBV18,TGTGCCAGCTCACCACAAACGGGAAACTCTGGAAACACCATATATTTT,CASSPQTGNSGNTIYF
TRBJ2-3,.,TRBD1,TRBV5-1,TGCGCCAGCAGCTTGGACGGCAGGGGGCTGGGAGATACGCAGTATTTT,CASSLDGRGLGDTQYF
TRBJ2-1,many,TRBD2,TRBV5-1,TGCGCCAGCAGCTTGAGGGCTCTAGCGGGGGCGGAGCAGTTCTTC,CASSLRALAGAEQFF
TRBJ2-2,many,.,TRBV12-3/TRBV12-4,TGTGCCAGCAGCTTCAGGAACACCGGGGAGCTGTTTTTT,CASSFRNTGELFF
TRBJ1-3,.,.,TRBV20-1,TGCAGTGCTAGTTCCCCAGCCACGTCAGGAAACACCATATATTTT,CSASSPATSGNTIYF
TRBJ2-1,.,TRBD2,TRBV11-2,TGTGCCAGCAGCTTAGTTATGGGACTAGCGGGGGGCAATGAGCAGTTCTTC,CASSLVMGLAGGNEQFF
TRBJ2-3,many,TRBD2,TRBV6-9,TGTGCCAGCAGTTACGGGGGACTAGCGGGGGGCACAGATACGCAGTATTTT,CASSYGGLAGGTDTQYF
TRBJ1-5,many,TRBD1,TRBV18,TGTGCCAGCTCAACCGGGACAGGCAATCAGCCCCAGCATTTT,CASSTGTGNQPQHF
TRBJ2-1,many,.,TRBV7-7,TGTGCCAGCAGTCGAGGGGCGGCCTCACAGGTCTACAATGAGCAGTTCTTC,CASSRGAASQVYNEQFF
TRBJ1-6,.,.,TRBV28,TGTGCCAGCAGTTTGTTGGATTCACCCCTCCACTTT,CASSLLDSPLHF
TRBJ2-3,few,TRBD2,TRBV10-1,TGCGCCAGCAGTCCCGTTATAGCGGGGCGCACAGATACGCAGTATTTT,CASSPVIAGRTDTQYF
TRBJ2-1,many,.,TRBV20-1,TGCAGTGCCGAGTTTCAGGGGAGCCACAATGAGCAGTTCTTC,CSAEFQGSHNEQFF
TRBJ2-3,many,.,TRBV2,TGTGCCAGCAGTGAAGCTCGGACCGTGAGTCGGTCAGATACGCAGTATTTT,CASSEARTVSRSDTQYF
TRBJ1-5,.,.,TRBV6-1,TGTGCCAGCAGTGAAGCAGGGTGGACAGTCGAGAATCAGCCCCAGCATTTT,CASSEAGWTVENQPQHF
TRBJ2-7,many,.,TRBV30,TGTGCCTGGAGTATTGGACTTTCTCAGGGCCACGAGCAGTACTTC,CAWSIGLSQGHEQYF
TRBJ2-5,many,TRBD1,TRBV29-1,TGCAGCGCTACCGGGACAGGGGTTCGGGAGACCCAGTACTTC,CSATGTGVRETQYF
TRBJ1-6,.,.,TRBV2,TGTGCCAGCAGTGAAGGGCTGGGGTTTGTTTCACCCCTCCACTTT,CASSEGLGFVSPLHF
TRBJ1-5,many,.,TRBV6-1,TGTGCCAGCAGTGAGGGAGTAGGAGGCAATCAGCCCCAGCATTTT,CASSEGVGGNQPQHF
TRBJ1-2,once,TRBD1,TRBV12-3/TRBV12-4,TGTGCCAGCACCCGGGACAGGGAGTATGGCTACACCTTC,CASTRDREYGYTF
TRBJ1-2,many,TRBD1,TRBV24-1,TGTGCCACCAGTGACGGGACAGGGGATCGCCCTGCCATCGATGGCTACACCTTC,CATSDGTGDRPAIDGYTF
TRBJ2-1,.,.,TRBV6-1,TGTGCCAGCTCCCCCTACTACAATGAGCAGTTCTTC,CASSPYYNEQFF
TRBJ2-2,many,.,TRBV7-2,TGTGCCAGCAGCTCCCTAGGGACCGGGGAGCTGTTTTTT,CASSSLGTGELFF
TRBJ2-1,many,TRBD2,TRBV20-1,TGCAGTGCTAGAGATGCGGCGGGGGGCCTCAATGAGCAGTTCTTC,CSARDAAGGLNEQFF
TRBJ2-1,.,TRBD2,TRBV2,TGTGCCAGCAGGGGTTTAGCGGGGGGCCTCTGGAATGAGCAGCTCTTC,CASRGLAGGLWNEQLF
TRBJ2-3,many,TRBD2,TRBV12-3/TRBV12-4,TGTGCCAGCAGCAACTCTCCGGGGGGGCTAAATACGCAGTATTTT,CASSNSPGGLNTQYF
TRBJ2-7,.,.,TRBV27,TGTGCCAGCAGTCTACGTGGGGAAAAGGCGTACTTC,CASSLRGEKAYF
TRBJ2-3,few,.,TRBV2,TGTGCCAGCATGGGGTCGGGGGCCCAGACGCAGTATTTT,CASMGSGAQTQYF
TRBJ2-7,many,.,TRBV18,TGTGCCAGCTCACCCCTGGACAGCAACTCCTACGAGCAGTACTTC,CASSPLDSNSYEQYF
TRBJ2-3,many,.,TRBV2,TGTGCCAGCAGTGGGGATAGCACAGATACGCAGTATTTT,CASSGDSTDTQYF
TRBJ2-5,many,TRBD2,TRBV2,TGTGCCAGCAGGCGGGGGGCTCGAGAGACCCAGTACTTC,CASRRGARETQYF
TRBJ2-7,many,.,TRBV2,TGTGCCAGCAGGACAGACCCCTACGAGCAGTACTTC,CASRTDPYEQYF
TRBJ2-7,few,.,TRBV3-1,TGTGCCAGCAGCCGACTCCGGGGATCCTACGAGCAGTACTTC,CASSRLRGSYEQYF
TRBJ2-3,many,TRBD2,TRBV2,TGTGCCAGGAATAGCGGGGGGGCGGATACGCAGTATTTT,CARNSGGADTQYF
TRBJ2-7,.,.,TRBV29-1,TGCAGCGTGGGGAGAGAGTCTTATGGCGAGCAGTACTTC,CSVGRESYGEQYF
TRBJ2-1,few,TRBD1,TRBV5-1,TGCGCCAGCAGCTTGGGACAGGGGAAAAATGAGCAGTTCTTC,CASSLGQGKNEQFF
TRBJ2-7,many,.,TRBV14,TGTGCCAGCAGCCGGTGGGGTCCCTACGAGCAGTACTTC,CASSRWGPYEQYF